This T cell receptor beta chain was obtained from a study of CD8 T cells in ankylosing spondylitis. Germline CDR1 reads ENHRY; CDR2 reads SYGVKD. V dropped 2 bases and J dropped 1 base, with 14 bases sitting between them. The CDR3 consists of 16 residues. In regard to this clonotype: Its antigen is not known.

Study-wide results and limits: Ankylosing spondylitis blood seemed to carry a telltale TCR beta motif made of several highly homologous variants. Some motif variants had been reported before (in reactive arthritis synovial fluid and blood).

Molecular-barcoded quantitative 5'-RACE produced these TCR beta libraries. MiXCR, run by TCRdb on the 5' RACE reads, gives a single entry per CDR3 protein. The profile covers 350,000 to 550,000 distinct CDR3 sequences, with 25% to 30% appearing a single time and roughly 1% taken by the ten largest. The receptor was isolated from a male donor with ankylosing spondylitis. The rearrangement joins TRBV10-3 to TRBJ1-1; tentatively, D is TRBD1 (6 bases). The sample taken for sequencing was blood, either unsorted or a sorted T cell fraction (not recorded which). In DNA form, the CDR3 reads TGTGCCATCAGTGAGACGCAGGGGAGGGGGAACACTGAAGCTTTCTTT. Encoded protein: CAISETQGRGNTEAFF.